These 10 T cell receptor beta chains were sequenced from one sample in a study of beta chain features in type 1 diabetes. The entirety of the isolated RNA underwent reverse transcription, so expressed TCRB transcripts were sequenced. Data came from immunoSEQ multiplex PCR; TCRdb stores just in-frame clones and leaves some out. The table lists 350,000 or so clones, about 20% of them singletons. Sequenced sample: naive CD4+ T cells from blood. These receptors originate from a woman younger than 30 in good health.

This clone was seen more than once but under ten times. The chain uses TRBV7-2 and TRBJ2-5; TRBD2 might be the D (5 bases). Germline assignment: CDR1 SGHTA and CDR2 FQGNSA. The CDR3 is 13 amino acids. V was clipped by 5 bases and J by 5 bases, with 12 bases between them. This chain's CDR3 is CASSLLGWETQYF. CDR3 sequence (DNA): TGTGCCAGCAGCCTACTAGGCTGGGAGACCCAGTACTTC.

V usage is TRBV6-6 and J usage is TRBJ2-7; D may be TRBD2 (7 bases). This CDR3 region has 16 residues. Germline lookup yields CDR1 MNHNY and CDR2 SVGAGI (reference sequence). Trimming removed 5 bases at V and 1 base at J, with 18 bases between. The CDR3 spells CASSPGRGAKSYEQYF. In DNA, the CDR3 is TGTGCCAGCAGTCCCGGTCGGGGGGCTAAATCCTACGAGCAGTACTTC.

The chain uses TRBV7-9 and TRBJ2-5, with 10 bases aligning to TRBD2. Losses at the gene ends were 6 bases for V and 3 bases for J; bases not matched to a gene: 10. Germline V gives CDR1 SEHNR, CDR2 FQNEAQ (reference sequence). The CDR3 contains 16 residues. The CDR3 reads CASRKTGLASKETQYF. In DNA, the CDR3 is TGTGCCAGCAGAAAAACGGGACTAGCGAGTAAAGAGACCCAGTACTTC.

The genes are TRBV7-9 and TRBJ1-4; TRBD1 aligns across 10 bases. With V trimmed by 5 bases and J by 8 bases, 5 bases remained unmatched. This CDR3 is 14 amino acids long. Germline V CDR1 and CDR2: SEHNR, FQNEAQ (reference sequence). CDR3 protein: CASSPGTGDEKLFF. The CDR3 DNA follows: TGTGCCAGCAGCCCGGGGACAGGGGACGAAAAACTGTTTTTT.

The chain recombines TRBV4-3 with TRBJ2-7; 10 bases fit TRBD2. Germline V gene sequence: CDR1 LGHNA, CDR2 YSLEER. The CDR3 extends over 14 amino acids. The J segment lost 5 bases and the V segment lost 3 bases, leaving 4 bases of the junction unmatched. CDR3: CASSQNSGGDEQYF. Written as DNA, the CDR3 is TGCGCCAGCAGCCAGAACAGCGGGGGGGACGAGCAGTACTTC.

This chain links TRBV5-4 with TRBJ2-1; D possibly corresponds to TRBD2 (5 bases). Germline CDR1 SGHNT, CDR2 YYREEE (reference sequence). V gave up 2 bases and J gave up 8 bases, with 14 bases separating them. The CDR3 covers 14 residues. CDR3 sequence: CASSFKTGFDEQFF. CDR3 DNA sequence: TGTGCCAGCAGCTTTAAAACGGGGTTCGATGAGCAGTTCTTC. Variable domain in full (rest from reference TRBV5-4 and TRBJ2-1): ETGVTQSPTHLIKTRGQQVTLRCSSQSGHNTVSWYQQALGQGPQFIFQYYREEENGRGNFPPRFSGLQFPNYSSELNVNALELDDSALYLCASSFKTGFDEQFFGPGTRLTVL.

This clone came up a few times. The rearrangement joins TRBV4-1 to TRBJ1-6; D is possibly TRBD1 (6 bases). CDR1 and CDR2 (germline): MGHRA, YSYEKL. V lost 5 bases, J lost 3 bases, and 17 bases lay in between. The CDR3 covers 17 residues. This CDR3 reads CASSFQWGQYYNSPLHF. The DNA of the CDR3 is TGCGCCAGCAGCTTCCAGTGGGGGCAGTACTATAATTCACCCCTCCACTTT.

This clone occurred a few times. The chain joins TRBV6-5 to TRBJ2-3; maybe TRBD2 (6 bases). The CDR3 totals 14 residues. Looked up from germline, CDR1 is MNHEY and CDR2 is SVGAGI. V dropped 7 bases and J dropped 0 bases, with 11 bases sitting between them. The DNA of the CDR3 is TGTGCCAGCACTAAGCGGGCTAGCACAGATACGCAGTATTTT. As protein: CASTKRASTDTQYF.

This chain uses TRBV5-8 with TRBJ1-2, with 7 bases matching TRBD1. The CDR3 consists of 14 residues. Germline V lookup: CDR1 SGHTS, CDR2 YDEGEE. The trim removed 0 bases at V and 2 bases at J, leaving 1 base unmatched. CDR3 amino acids: CASSLGQGNYGYTF. In nucleotides, the CDR3 is TGTGCCAGCAGCTTGGGACAGGGAAACTATGGCTACACCTTC.

This CDR3 is CASSLASSVSRDTQYF. The CDR3 nucleotides read TGCGCCAGCAGCTTGGCCTCGTCGGTTTCTCGTGATACGCAGTATTTT. The chain links TRBV5-1 to TRBJ2-3; D not resolved. V was shortened by 0 bases and J by 6 bases, with 17 bases between the two germline ends. There are 16 residues in the CDR3. CDR1 is SGHRS, CDR2 YFSETQ, per germline.